Included here is one T cell receptor beta chain sequence, with context. What it recognizes is unknown. Study donors comprised healthy, HIV-negative adults devoid of recent acute infection or vaccination. The split of CD4+ cells yielded CD45RA+ naive and CD45RA-negative memory subsets. Some clones are missing from TCRdb's copy, which holds only in-frame ones; the method was immunoSEQ multiplex PCR. The table includes about 980,000 clones, around 80% detected once. The entry originates in a study of shared clonotypes between healthy human individuals. Study observations and caveats: Relative to clonotypes present in all four donors, those not shared had lower generation probabilities.

The clonotype originates from a man younger than 35 in good health. Material for sequencing was memory CD4+ T cells sorted from blood. Subset described: CD45RA-negative fraction.

In DNA form, the CDR3 reads TGTGCCAGCAGCCCGGGCGTGGGTCACACTGAAGCTTTCTTT. Amino acids: CASSPGVGHTEAFF. The chain carries TRBV6-5 and TRBJ1-1, with D hard to call. Germline V CDR1 and CDR2: MNHEY, SVGAGI. This CDR3 has 14 residues. V was clipped by 6 bases and J by 3 bases, with 14 bases between them.